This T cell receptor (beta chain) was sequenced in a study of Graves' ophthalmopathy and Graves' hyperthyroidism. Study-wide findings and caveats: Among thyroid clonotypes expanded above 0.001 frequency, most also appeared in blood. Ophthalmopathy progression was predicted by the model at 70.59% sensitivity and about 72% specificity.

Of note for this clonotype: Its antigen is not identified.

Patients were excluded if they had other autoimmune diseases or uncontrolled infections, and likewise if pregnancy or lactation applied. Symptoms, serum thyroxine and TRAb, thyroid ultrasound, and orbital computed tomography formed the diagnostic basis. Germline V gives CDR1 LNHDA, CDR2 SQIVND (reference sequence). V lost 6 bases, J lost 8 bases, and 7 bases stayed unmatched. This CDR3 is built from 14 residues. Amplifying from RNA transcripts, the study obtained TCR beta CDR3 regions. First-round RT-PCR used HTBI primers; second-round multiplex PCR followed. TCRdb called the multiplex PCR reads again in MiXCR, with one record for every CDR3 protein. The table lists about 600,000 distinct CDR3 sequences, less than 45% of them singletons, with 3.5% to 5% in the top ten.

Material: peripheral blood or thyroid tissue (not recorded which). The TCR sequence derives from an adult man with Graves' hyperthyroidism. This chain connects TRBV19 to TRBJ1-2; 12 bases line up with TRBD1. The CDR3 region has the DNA TGTGCCAGTAGACCTGGGACAGGGGGCTTAGGCTACACCTTC. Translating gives CASRPGTGGLGYTF.